Many counts were recorded for the clone carrying this T cell receptor beta chain. Germline V gene lookup returns CDR1 MNHNS and CDR2 SASEGT. The CDR3 spans 15 residues. V shed 0 bases and J shed 12 bases, with 15 bases lying between them. This entry comes from a study of neurological immune-mediated disorders. Synthesis of cDNA used 5'RACE (with 10-nucleotide random UMIs). TCRdb processed the 5' RACE reads anew with MiXCR; each CDR3 protein has one entry. The sample includes more than 75,000 distinct CDR3 sequences, roughly 4.8% of them seen just once. Sequenced input: PBMCs. J is TRBJ2-6 and V is TRBV6-1, with TRBD2 as a possible D gene (5 bases). The clonotype originates from a woman in her 30s with multiple sclerosis. CDR3 residues: CASSEANGGGTVLTF. CDR3 DNA: TGTGCCAGCAGTGAAGCAAATGGTGGAGGCACCGTCCTGACTTTC.